This passage covers 10 T cell receptor beta chains from one sample sequenced in a study of T cell responses to AZD1222 COVID-19 vaccine. The method was immunoSEQ multiplex PCR; TCRdb's version includes in-frame clones alone and lacks a portion of them. Of about 97,000 clones listed, 90% are singletons. Material: peripheral blood, obtained on day 0 of AZD1222 vaccination. These receptors were obtained from an adult in good health.

The V gene is TRBV28, the J gene TRBJ1-1; D gene ambiguous. Germline V gene sequence: CDR1 MDHEN, CDR2 SYDVKM. The CDR3 totals 12 residues. Trimming shortened V by 7 bases and J by 0 bases, and 6 bases separated the two germline ends. For the CDR3, the DNA is TGTGCCAGCAACATCATGAACACTGAAGCTTTCTTT. Protein product: CASNIMNTEAFF.

CDR3 DNA sequence: TGCAGCCCCCAATTAGGGGAGTTTCACTACGAGCAGTACTTC. Its translation: CSPQLGEFHYEQYF. The gene calls are TRBV29-1 and TRBJ2-7; perhaps D is TRBD1 or TRBD2 (5 bases each). From germline, CDR1 is SQVTM and CDR2 ANQGSEA. This CDR3 has 14 residues. Trimming removed 8 bases from V and 3 bases from J, with 20 bases in between.

J is TRBJ1-1 and V is TRBV28; the D gene is possibly TRBD1 (5 bases). The CDR3 contains 17 residues. V was trimmed by 5 bases and J by 0 bases, leaving 19 bases between them. The V gene's germline CDR1 is MDHEN and CDR2 SYDVKM. The CDR3: CASSLQWDGDMNTEAFF. CDR3 bases: TGTGCCAGCAGTCTTCAATGGGACGGAGACATGAACACTGAAGCTTTCTTT.

This sequence joins TRBV9 and TRBJ2-2, with no clear D. Germline CDR1 reads SGDLS; CDR2 reads YYNGEE. Trimming shortened V by 4 bases and J by 1 base, and 2 bases separated the two germline ends. The CDR3 extends over 12 amino acids. CDR3 in DNA: TGTGCCAGCAGCCTGAACACCGGGGAGCTGTTTTTT. Translated, it gives CASSLNTGELFF.

V and J are TRBV2 and TRBJ2-1; TRBD2 aligns across 8 bases. J gave up 3 bases and V 5 bases, and 3 bases lay outside the gene matches. The germline gives CDR1 SNHLY, CDR2 FYNNEI. The CDR3 sequence is 14 residues long. CDR3 nucleotide sequence: TGTGCCAGCAGTCCGGGACTAGTCTACAATGAGCAGTTCTTC. Its protein is CASSPGLVYNEQFF.

This chain connects TRBV10-3 to TRBJ2-7; 7 bases fit TRBD1. This CDR3 has 13 residues. The V segment lost 11 bases and the J segment 6 bases; nucleotides outside the gene matches: 13. Germline lookup yields CDR1 ENHRY and CDR2 SYGVKD. The CDR3 coding sequence is TGTGCCGTCGACCCCACAGGGGAAGTCGAGCAGTACTTC. Protein product: CAVDPTGEVEQYF.

The rearrangement uses TRBV7-3 and TRBJ1-6; TRBD1 agrees at 7 bases. CDR3 length equals 13 residues. Germline V lookup: CDR1 SGHTA, CDR2 FQGTGA. V dropped 4 bases and J dropped 8; count of bases not matched to a gene: 2. The CDR3: CASSYGQDSPLHF. CDR3 DNA: TGTGCCAGCAGCTATGGACAGGATTCACCCCTCCACTTT.

This clone appeared once. This rearrangement joins TRBV5-8 to TRBJ2-7; D may correspond to TRBD1 or TRBD2 (5 bases each). V was shortened by 3 bases and J by 6 bases, with 13 bases between the two germline ends. The germline V gene has CDR1 SGHTS and CDR2 YDEGEE. This CDR3 is 13 amino acids long. In DNA form, the CDR3 reads TGTGCCAGCAGCTCCCGGGACCCCTCCGAGCAGTACTTC. Translated, it gives CASSSRDPSEQYF.

The chain links TRBV18 to TRBJ1-1, with D unresolved. The CDR3 extends over 19 amino acids. Trimming took off 4 bases at V and 1 base at J, with 25 bases between the two ends. CDR1 and CDR2 (germline): KGHSH, LQKENI. CDR3 nucleotides: TGTGCCAGCTCACTCCTCGTAATCCACAAGTCAGCGCCGAACACTGAAGCTTTCTTT. Protein: CASSLLVIHKSAPNTEAFF.

This chain connects TRBV19 to TRBJ1-5, with D possibly matching TRBD1 (5 bases). Germline CDR1 LNHDA, CDR2 SQIVND (reference sequence). Trimming stripped 3 bases from V and 1 base from J, with 13 bases between. The CDR3 extends over 16 amino acids. The CDR3 nucleotides read TGTGCCAGTAGTATTGTAGCAGGGAGGAGCAATCAGCCCCAGCATTTT. It is translated as CASSIVAGRSNQPQHF.